These 20 T cell receptor beta chains were sequenced from one sample in a study of blood T cell repertoires in COVID-19. The table came from immunoSEQ multiplex PCR; TCRdb's copy has only in-frame clones and leaves some out. The sample yields under 250,000 clones, 88% seen once. Source material: peripheral blood. These receptors were taken from a woman aged 55-69 years with acute or convalescent COVID-19.

The chain carries TRBV11-2 and TRBJ2-4; D is possibly TRBD1 (6 bases). CDR3 length equals 15 residues. Trimming removed 2 bases at V and 0 bases at J, with 8 bases between. CDR1 and CDR2 (germline): SGHAT, FQNNGV. The CDR3 DNA reads as TGTGCCAGCAGCTTAACGACAGGAGCCAAAAACATTCAGTACTTC. Translating gives CASSLTTGAKNIQYF.

This chain joins TRBV21-1 and TRBJ2-7; the tabulated D call, TRBD1, remains unverified against the DNA. TRBV21-1 is a pseudogene. This CDR3 spans 16 amino acids. The chain's CDR3 is CASSKSPDRDFYEQYF. The DNA for the CDR3 is TGTGCCAGCAGCAAATCGCCTGACAGGGATTTTTACGAGCAGTACTTC.

The chain combines TRBV5-4 with TRBJ1-4; the D is unclear. Trimming removed 4 bases from V and 7 bases from J, with 14 bases in between. This CDR3 has 14 amino acids. Germline CDR1 reads SGHNT; CDR2 reads YYREEE (reference sequence). In DNA, the CDR3 is TGTGCCAGCAGCCGAGGTTCGGTGGGTGAAAAACTGTTTTTT. Amino acid sequence: CASSRGSVGEKLFF.

This chain uses TRBV6-1 with TRBJ1-2; 8 bases agree with TRBD1. Trimming cost V 1 base and J 2 bases; bases outside gene matches: 9. Germline V CDR1 and CDR2: MNHNS, SASEGT. The CDR3 contains 17 residues. DNA of the CDR3: TGTGCCAGCAGTGAAGGGGGACAGGAAACGGGGAACTATGGCTACACCTTC. Protein product: CASSEGGQETGNYGYTF.

The rearrangement uses TRBV28 and TRBJ2-7; a possible D gene is TRBD2 (6 bases). Looked up from germline, CDR1 is MDHEN and CDR2 is SYDVKM. Between the trimmed V and J ends, which lost 4 bases and 3 bases, there was a span of 10 bases. The CDR3 sequence is 13 residues long. CDR3 in DNA: TGTGCCAGCAGTTCATCTAGCGACTACGAGCAGTACTTC. It translates to CASSSSSDYEQYF. Based on the CDR3 plus reference TRBV28 and TRBJ2-7, the full variable domain is DVKVTQSSRYLVKRTGEKVFLECVQDMDHENMFWYRQDPGLGLRLIYFSYDVKMKEKGDIPEGYSVSREKKERFSLILESASTNQTSMYLCASSSSSDYEQYFGPGTRLTVT.

The chain couples TRBV28 to TRBJ1-5; 7 nucleotides align to TRBD1. Germline V gene data show CDR1 as MDHEN and CDR2 as SYDVKM. V shed 2 bases, J shed 3 bases, and the junction held 7 bases outside the gene matches. CDR3 length: 16 amino acids. The CDR3 here is CASSLAGTDSNQPQHF. DNA of the CDR3: TGTGCCAGCAGTTTAGCCGGGACAGATTCCAATCAGCCCCAGCATTTT. The full variable domain, with the rest looked up from reference TRBV28 and TRBJ1-5, is DVKVTQSSRYLVKRTGEKVFLECVQDMDHENMFWYRQDPGLGLRLIYFSYDVKMKEKGDIPEGYSVSREKKERFSLILESASTNQTSMYLCASSLAGTDSNQPQHFGDGTRLSIL.

The V call is TRBV7-3, the J call TRBJ2-1, with D tentatively TRBD2 (7 bases). The CDR3 consists of 17 residues. The germline gives CDR1 SGHTA, CDR2 FQGTGA. Trimming cost V 5 bases and J 3 bases, with 20 bases left between them. The CDR3 nucleotides read TGTGCCAGCAGCCGAAAGGGAGGGGGACCGAACTACAATGAGCAGTTCTTC. Protein sequence: CASSRKGGGPNYNEQFF. Filled out from reference TRBV7-3 and TRBJ2-1, the complete variable domain reads GAGVSQTPSNKVTEKGKYVELRCDPISGHTALYWYRQSLGQGPEFLIYFQGTGAADDSGLPNDRFFAVRPEGSVSTLKIQRTERGDSAVYLCASSRKGGGPNYNEQFFGPGTRLTVL.

This clone was seen only once. The rearrangement uses TRBV30 and TRBJ2-6; D uncertain. V lost 3 bases and J 1 base, leaving 4 bases between the germline ends. The germline V gene encodes CDR1 GTSNPN and CDR2 SVGIG (reference sequence). This CDR3 region has 13 residues. The CDR3 DNA reads as TGTGCCTGGAGCAGGTCTGGGGCCAACGTCCTGACTTTC. This encodes CAWSRSGANVLTF.

CDR3 nucleotide sequence: TGTGCCAGCAGCTTATCGGAGACCCAGTACTTC. Protein sequence: CASSLSETQYF. This sequence joins TRBV11-2 and TRBJ2-5, with D hard to call. The V gene's germline CDR1 is SGHAT and CDR2 FQNNGV. Trimming cost V 2 bases and J 5 bases, with 3 bases left between them. The CDR3 sequence is 11 residues long.

The chain recombines TRBV20-1 with TRBJ2-3; D unresolved. The CDR3 is 11 amino acids. The V gene lost 7 bases and the J gene lost 1 base, with 6 bases spanning the gap. Germline V lookup: CDR1 DFQATT, CDR2 SNEGSKA (reference sequence). DNA for the CDR3: TGCAGTGGGCAGGGCACAGATACGCAGTATTTT. Translated: CSGQGTDTQYF.

The chain uses TRBV19 and TRBJ1-2; 10 nucleotides line up with TRBD1. With 2 bases clipped from V and 6 bases from J, the junction kept 6 bases outside the gene matches. From germline, CDR1 is LNHDA and CDR2 SQIVND (reference sequence). CDR3 length equals 15 residues. CDR3 region: CASSISGTGDDGYTF. DNA for the CDR3: TGTGCCAGTAGTATATCCGGGACAGGGGACGATGGCTACACCTTC.

The chain recombines TRBV27 with TRBJ2-7; 8 positions agree with TRBD2. Germline V CDR1 and CDR2: MNHEY, SMNVEV (reference sequence). The CDR3 covers 17 residues. The J segment lost 6 bases and the V segment lost 3 bases, leaving 16 bases of the junction unmatched. The CDR3 spells CASSFWDYSGRWGEQYF. The CDR3 coding sequence is TGTGCCAGCAGTTTTTGGGACTACAGCGGGAGATGGGGCGAGCAGTACTTC.

The chain is built from TRBV9 and TRBJ2-1; D might be TRBD2 (6 bases). Germline lookup yields CDR1 SGDLS and CDR2 YYNGEE. V lost 5 bases, J lost 7 bases, and 19 bases lay in between. The CDR3 spans 15 residues. This CDR3 reads CASSLTAGSVNEQFF. DNA of the CDR3: TGTGCCAGCAGTTTGACGGCGGGGAGTGTGAATGAGCAGTTCTTC.

The CDR3 DNA reads as TGCAGCGCGGCTTATCCCGGGGGGGGGCACGGTAAAGGCTACACCTTC. This gives the protein CSAAYPGGGHGKGYTF. The V call is TRBV29-1, the J call TRBJ1-2; D is possibly TRBD1 (6 bases). The ends were cut back, 7 bases at V and 8 bases at J, with 29 bases in the middle. The germline CDR1 and CDR2 sequences are SQVTM and ANQGSEA. This CDR3 region has 16 residues. Combining the CDR3 with reference TRBV29-1 and TRBJ1-2 gives the whole variable domain SAVISQKPSRDICQRGTSLTIQCQVDSQVTMMFWYRQQPGQSLTLIATANQGSEATYESGFVIDKFPISRPNLTFSTLTVSNMSPEDSSIYLCSAAYPGGGHGKGYTFGSGTRLTVV.

This clone was seen a handful of times. J is TRBJ2-1 and V is TRBV4-3; 7 nucleotides agree with TRBD2. This CDR3 spans 16 amino acids. V gave up 1 base and J gave up 8 bases; unmatched junction bases: 11. The germline CDR1 and CDR2 sequences are LGHNA and YSLEER. The CDR3 DNA reads as TGCGCCAGCAGCCAAGTAAGCCTAGCGGTAGAGGATGAGCAGTTCTTC. Amino acids: CASSQVSLAVEDEQFF.

As for this clone: Other DNA sequences within the sample encode an identical CDR3. The V gene is TRBV5-6, the J gene TRBJ1-2; no clear D gene. In germline, CDR1 is SGHDT, CDR2 YYEEEE. V was shortened by 0 bases and J by 2 bases, with 5 bases between the two germline ends. The CDR3 is 13 amino acids. DNA of the CDR3: TGTGCCAGCAGCTTGGTCCAAAACTATGGCTACACCTTC. Encoded protein: CASSLVQNYGYTF.

V usage is TRBV5-4 and J usage is TRBJ1-6; no clear D. Germline CDR1 SGHNT, CDR2 YYREEE (reference sequence). The V and J ends lost 2 bases and 5 bases respectively, with 8 bases between them. The CDR3 sequence is 14 residues long. CDR3 in amino acids: CASSLAGNNSPLHF. DNA of the CDR3: TGTGCCAGCAGCTTAGCAGGAAATAATTCACCCCTCCACTTT.

This clone was seen only once. The chain uses TRBV21-1 and TRBJ1-5; the table gives TRBD1 as D, unverified against the DNA. TRBV21-1 is classified as a pseudogene. This CDR3 has 18 amino acids. CDR3 DNA sequence: TGTGCCAGCAGCAATTGGCTGGGGCAGGGTATAGAGGATCAGCCCCAGCATTTT. Its protein is CASSNWLGQGIEDQPQHF.

This chain links TRBV11-3 with TRBJ2-1; 11 bases line up with TRBD2. This CDR3 has 14 amino acids. Unmatched junction bases numbered 3, after V lost 5 bases and J lost 6 bases. Germline V gene sequence: CDR1 SGHNT, CDR2 YENEEA. CDR3 coding DNA: TGTGCCAGCAGCCTTACTAGCGGGAGCAATGAGCAGTTCTTC. Translation gives CASSLTSGSNEQFF.

The genes are TRBV28 and TRBJ1-1; D may be TRBD1 (5 bases). Looked up from germline, CDR1 is MDHEN and CDR2 is SYDVKM. The CDR3 sequence is 15 residues long. V was pared by 3 bases and J by 0 bases, with 11 bases between. CDR3 protein: CASSFYTGMNTEAFF. CDR3 DNA: TGTGCCAGCAGTTTTTATACAGGAATGAACACTGAAGCTTTCTTT.